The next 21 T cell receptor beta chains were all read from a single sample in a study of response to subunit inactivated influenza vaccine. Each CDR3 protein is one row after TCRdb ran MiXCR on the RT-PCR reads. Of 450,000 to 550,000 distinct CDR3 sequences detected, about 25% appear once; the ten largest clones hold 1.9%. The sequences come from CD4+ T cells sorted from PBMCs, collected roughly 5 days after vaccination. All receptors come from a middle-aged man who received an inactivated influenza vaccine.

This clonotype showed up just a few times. This CDR3 is CASSYSTGAINYGYTF. Written as DNA, the CDR3 is TGTGCCAGCAGTTACTCTACAGGGGCGATTAACTATGGCTACACCTTC. The chain recombines TRBV12-3 or TRBV12-4 with TRBJ1-2, with 7 nucleotides matching TRBD1. The V segment lost 4 bases and the J segment 1 base; nucleotides outside the gene matches: 9. The CDR3 is 16 amino acids.

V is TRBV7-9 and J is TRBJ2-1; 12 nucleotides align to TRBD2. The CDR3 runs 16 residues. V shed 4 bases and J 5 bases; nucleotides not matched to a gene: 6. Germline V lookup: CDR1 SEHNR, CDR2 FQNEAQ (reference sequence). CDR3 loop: CASSSRTSGVNNEQFF. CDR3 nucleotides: TGTGCCAGCAGCTCGCGGACTAGCGGGGTGAACAATGAGCAGTTCTTC.

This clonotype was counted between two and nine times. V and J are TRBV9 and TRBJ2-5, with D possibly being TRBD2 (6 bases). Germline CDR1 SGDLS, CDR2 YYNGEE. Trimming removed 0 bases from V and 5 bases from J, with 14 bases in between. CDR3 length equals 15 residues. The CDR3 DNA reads TGTGCCAGCAGCGTAGCGGGGCGGGGTCGGGAGACCCAGTACTTC. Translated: CASSVAGRGRETQYF. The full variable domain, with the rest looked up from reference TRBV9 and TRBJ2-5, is DSGVTQTPKHLITATGQRVTLRCSPRSGDLSVYWYQQSLDQGLQFLIQYYNGEERAKGNILERFSAQQFPDLHSELNLSSLELGDSALYFCASSVAGRGRETQYFGPGTRLLVL.

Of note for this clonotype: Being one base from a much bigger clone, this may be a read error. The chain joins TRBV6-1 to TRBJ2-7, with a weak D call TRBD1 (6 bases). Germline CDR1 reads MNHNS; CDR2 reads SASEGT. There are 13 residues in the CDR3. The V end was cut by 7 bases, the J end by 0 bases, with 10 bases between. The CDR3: CASTRTDSYEQYF. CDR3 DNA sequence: TGTGCCAGCACCCGGACAGACTCCTACGAGCAGTACTTC.

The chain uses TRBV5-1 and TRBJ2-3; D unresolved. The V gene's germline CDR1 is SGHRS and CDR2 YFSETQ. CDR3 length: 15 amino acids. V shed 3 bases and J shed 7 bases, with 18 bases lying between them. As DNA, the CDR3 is TGCGCCAGCAGCTCGGTGAGACTCCCAATGAATACGCAGTATTTT. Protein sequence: CASSSVRLPMNTQYF.

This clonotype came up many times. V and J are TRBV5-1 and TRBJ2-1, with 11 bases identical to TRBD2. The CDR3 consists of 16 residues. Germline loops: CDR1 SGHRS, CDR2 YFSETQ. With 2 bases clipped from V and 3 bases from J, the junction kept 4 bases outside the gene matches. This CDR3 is CASSFTLAGGYNEQFF. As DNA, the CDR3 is TGCGCCAGCAGCTTTACTCTAGCGGGAGGCTACAATGAGCAGTTCTTC. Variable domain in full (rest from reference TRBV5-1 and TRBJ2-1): KAGVTQTPRYLIKTRGQQVTLSCSPISGHRSVSWYQQTPGQGLQFLFEYFSETQRNKGNFPGRFSGRQFSNSRSEMNVSTLELGDSALYLCASSFTLAGGYNEQFFGPGTRLTVL.

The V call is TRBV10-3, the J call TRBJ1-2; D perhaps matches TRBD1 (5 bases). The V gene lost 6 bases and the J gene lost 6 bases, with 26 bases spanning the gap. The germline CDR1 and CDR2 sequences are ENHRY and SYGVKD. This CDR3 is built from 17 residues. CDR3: CAISVGTLNVVQNGYTF. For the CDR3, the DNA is TGTGCCATCAGCGTGGGGACTCTCAATGTCGTCCAAAATGGCTACACCTTC.

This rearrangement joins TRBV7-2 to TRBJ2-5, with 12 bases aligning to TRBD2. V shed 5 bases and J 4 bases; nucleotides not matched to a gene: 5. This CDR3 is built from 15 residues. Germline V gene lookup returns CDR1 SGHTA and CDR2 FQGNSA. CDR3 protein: CASSRPGLAGETQYF. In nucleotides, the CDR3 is TGTGCCAGCAGCCGACCGGGACTAGCGGGAGAGACCCAGTACTTC.

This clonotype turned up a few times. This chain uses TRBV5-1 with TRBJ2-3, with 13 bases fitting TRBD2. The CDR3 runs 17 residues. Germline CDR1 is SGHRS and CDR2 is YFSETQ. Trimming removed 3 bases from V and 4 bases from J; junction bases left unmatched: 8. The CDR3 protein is CASSYALAGGPSDTQYF. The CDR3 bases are TGCGCCAGCAGCTACGCACTAGCGGGGGGGCCATCAGATACGCAGTATTTT.

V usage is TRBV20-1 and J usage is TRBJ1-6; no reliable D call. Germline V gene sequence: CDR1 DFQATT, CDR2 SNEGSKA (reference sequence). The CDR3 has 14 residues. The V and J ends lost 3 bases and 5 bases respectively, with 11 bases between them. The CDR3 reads CSASLGPDNSPLHF. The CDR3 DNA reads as TGCAGTGCTAGCCTCGGGCCCGATAATTCACCCCTCCACTTT.

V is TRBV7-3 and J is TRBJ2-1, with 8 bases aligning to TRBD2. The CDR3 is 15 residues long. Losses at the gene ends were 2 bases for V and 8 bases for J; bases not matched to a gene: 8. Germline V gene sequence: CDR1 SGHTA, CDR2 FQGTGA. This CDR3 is CASSLESGSLHEQFF. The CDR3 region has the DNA TGTGCCAGCAGCTTAGAGAGCGGGAGTTTACATGAGCAGTTCTTC.

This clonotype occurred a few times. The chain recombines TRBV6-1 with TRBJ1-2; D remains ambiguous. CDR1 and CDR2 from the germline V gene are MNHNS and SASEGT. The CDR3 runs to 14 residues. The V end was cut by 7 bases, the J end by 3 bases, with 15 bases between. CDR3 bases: TGTGCCAGCATACGGACCCCACGGGACTATGGCTACACCTTC. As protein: CASIRTPRDYGYTF.

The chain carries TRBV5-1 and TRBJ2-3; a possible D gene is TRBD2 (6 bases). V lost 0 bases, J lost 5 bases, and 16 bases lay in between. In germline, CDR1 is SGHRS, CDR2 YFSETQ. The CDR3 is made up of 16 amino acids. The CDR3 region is CASSLAGGLAGDTQYF. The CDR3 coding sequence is TGCGCCAGCAGCTTGGCCGGAGGGTTAGCCGGAGATACGCAGTATTTT. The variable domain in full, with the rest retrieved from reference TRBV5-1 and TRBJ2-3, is KAGVTQTPRYLIKTRGQQVTLSCSPISGHRSVSWYQQTPGQGLQFLFEYFSETQRNKGNFPGRFSGRQFSNSRSEMNVSTLELGDSALYLCASSLAGGLAGDTQYFGPGTRLTVL.

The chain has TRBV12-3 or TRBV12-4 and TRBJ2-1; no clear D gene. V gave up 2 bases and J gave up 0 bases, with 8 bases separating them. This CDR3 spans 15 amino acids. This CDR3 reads CASSLSVYSYNEQFF. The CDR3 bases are TGTGCCAGCAGTTTATCGGTATACTCCTACAATGAGCAGTTCTTC.

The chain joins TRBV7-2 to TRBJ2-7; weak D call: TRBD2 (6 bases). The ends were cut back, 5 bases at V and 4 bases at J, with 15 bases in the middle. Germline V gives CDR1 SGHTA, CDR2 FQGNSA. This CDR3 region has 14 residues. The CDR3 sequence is CASSPSAREYEQYF. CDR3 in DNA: TGTGCCAGCAGCCCATCCGCCCGGGAGTACGAGCAGTACTTC.

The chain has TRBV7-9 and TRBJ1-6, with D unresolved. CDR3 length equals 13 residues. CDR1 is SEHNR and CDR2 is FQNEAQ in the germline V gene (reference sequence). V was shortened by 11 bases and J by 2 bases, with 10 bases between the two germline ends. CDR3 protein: CAGGPTYNSPLHF. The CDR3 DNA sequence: TGTGCCGGTGGGCCTACCTATAATTCACCCCTCCACTTT.

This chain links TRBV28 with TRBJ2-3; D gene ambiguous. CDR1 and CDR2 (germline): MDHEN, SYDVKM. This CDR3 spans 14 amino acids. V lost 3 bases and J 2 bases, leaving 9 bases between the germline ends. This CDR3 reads CASSLSQLTDTQYF. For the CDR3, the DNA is TGTGCCAGCAGTTTGAGCCAGCTCACAGATACGCAGTATTTT.

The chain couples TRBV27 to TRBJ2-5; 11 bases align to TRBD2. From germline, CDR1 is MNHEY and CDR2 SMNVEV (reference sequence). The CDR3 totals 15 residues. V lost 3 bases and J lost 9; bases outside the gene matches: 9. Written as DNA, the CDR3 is TGTGCCAGCAGTTTTTCGGCTAGCGGGAGGTGGGCCCAGTACTTC. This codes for CASSFSASGRWAQYF.

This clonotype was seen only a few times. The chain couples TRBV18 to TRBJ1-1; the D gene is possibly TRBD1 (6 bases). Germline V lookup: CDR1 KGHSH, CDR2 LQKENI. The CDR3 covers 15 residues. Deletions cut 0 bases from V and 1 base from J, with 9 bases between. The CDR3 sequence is CASSPPQDRNTEAFF. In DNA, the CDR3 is TGTGCCAGCTCACCACCGCAGGACAGGAACACTGAAGCTTTCTTT.

The CDR3 loop is CASTSWDYTQSTDTQYF. The CDR3 bases are TGTGCCAGCACTTCCTGGGACTATACACAGAGCACAGATACGCAGTATTTT. The V gene is TRBV12-3 or TRBV12-4, the J gene TRBJ2-3, with TRBD2 matching over 7 bases. The CDR3 totals 17 residues. V shed 7 bases, J shed 0 bases, and the junction held 13 bases outside the gene matches.

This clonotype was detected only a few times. The CDR3 spells CSARDMGRGGELFF. The CDR3 DNA reads as TGCAGTGCTAGAGATATGGGGAGAGGCGGGGAGCTGTTTTTT. The chain is built from TRBV20-1 and TRBJ2-2; weak D call: TRBD2 (5 bases). Germline CDR1 DFQATT, CDR2 SNEGSKA (reference sequence). The V gene lost 0 bases and the J gene lost 7 bases, with 12 bases spanning the gap. The CDR3 loop spans 14 amino acids.